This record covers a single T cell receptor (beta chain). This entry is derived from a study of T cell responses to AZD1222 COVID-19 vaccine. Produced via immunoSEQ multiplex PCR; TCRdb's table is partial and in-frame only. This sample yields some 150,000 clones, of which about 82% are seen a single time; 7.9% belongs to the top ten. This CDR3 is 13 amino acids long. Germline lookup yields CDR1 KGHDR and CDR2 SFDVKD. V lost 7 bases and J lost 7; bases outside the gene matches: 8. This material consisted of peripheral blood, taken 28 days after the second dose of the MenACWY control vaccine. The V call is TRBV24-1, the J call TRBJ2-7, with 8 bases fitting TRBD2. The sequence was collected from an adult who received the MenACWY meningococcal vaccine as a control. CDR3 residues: CATSSPGGGEQYF. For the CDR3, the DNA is TGTGCCACCAGCTCACCGGGGGGGGGAGAGCAGTACTTC.